The next 9 T cell receptor beta chains were all read from a single sample in a study of blood T cell repertoires in COVID-19. The method was immunoSEQ multiplex PCR; TCRdb's version includes in-frame clones alone and lacks a portion of them. Altogether roughly 380,000 clones are present, more than 70% being singletons, with the ten largest covering 1% to 1.5%. Material for sequencing was PBMCs or T cells enriched from blood (not recorded which). These receptors all stem from a man aged 25-40 years who had recovered from COVID-19.

The V call is TRBV3-1 (or the pseudogene TRBV3-2), the J call TRBJ2-7; D possibly corresponds to TRBD1 (6 bases). V shed 5 bases and J shed 2 bases, with 13 bases lying between them. CDR3 length equals 14 residues. Germline V gene data show CDR1 as LGHDT and CDR2 as YNNKEL (reference sequence). The CDR3 spells CASSGPGQTYEQYF. The CDR3 DNA sequence: TGTGCCAGCAGCGGCCCTGGACAGACCTACGAGCAGTACTTC.

J is TRBJ2-7 and V is TRBV3-1 (or the pseudogene TRBV3-2); TRBD1 is a possible D gene (6 bases). Trimming shortened V by 4 bases and J by 1 base, and 8 bases separated the two germline ends. Germline V lookup: CDR1 LGHDT, CDR2 YNNKEL (reference sequence). The CDR3 loop spans 13 amino acids. CDR3 sequence reads: CASSLDRSYEQYF. The CDR3 coding sequence is TGTGCCAGCAGCCTCGACAGGTCCTACGAGCAGTACTTC.

The chain couples TRBV5-1 to TRBJ2-5; 8 bases are a match to TRBD2. Trimming removed 1 base from V and 5 bases from J; junction bases left unmatched: 4. CDR3 length equals 14 residues. Per germline, CDR1 SGHRS and CDR2 YFSETQ. The CDR3 nucleotides are TGCGCCAGCAGCTTGACTAGCGGAGGGGAGACCCAGTACTTC. This sequence encodes CASSLTSGGETQYF.

The chain is built from TRBV4-3 and TRBJ1-4; a possible D gene is TRBD1 (5 bases). The length of the CDR3 is 17 residues. From germline, CDR1 is LGHNA and CDR2 YSLEER. V was pared by 0 bases and J by 3 bases, with 14 bases between. CDR3 sequence: CASSQEAGWVANEKLFF. In DNA, the CDR3 is TGCGCCAGCAGCCAAGAAGCAGGGTGGGTGGCTAATGAAAAACTGTTTTTT.

V gene TRBV3-1 (or the pseudogene TRBV3-2) combines with J gene TRBJ2-7; 8 bases are shared with TRBD1. The trim removed 8 bases at V and 3 bases at J, leaving 6 bases unmatched. Germline CDR1 is LGHDT and CDR2 is YNNKEL (reference sequence). This CDR3 comprises 13 residues. The DNA for the CDR3 is TGTGCCAGCGGACAGGGAGTAAACTACGAGCAGTACTTC. Amino acids: CASGQGVNYEQYF.

The V and J genes are TRBV5-6 and TRBJ1-1; D perhaps matches TRBD1 (6 bases). CDR1 SGHDT and CDR2 YYEEEE come from the germline V gene. Trimming took 7 bases from V and 1 from J, leaving 14 bases between them. This CDR3 is 14 amino acids long. The CDR3 here is CASWQGPRNTEAFF. The CDR3 DNA reads TGTGCCAGCTGGCAGGGGCCAAGGAACACTGAAGCTTTCTTT.

This clone was seen a single time. The gene calls are TRBV11-2 and TRBJ1-1; 7 positions match TRBD1. V lost 1 base, J lost 11 bases, and 10 bases stayed unmatched. This CDR3 is built from 14 residues. Germline assignment: CDR1 SGHAT and CDR2 FQNNGV. The CDR3 region is CASSLGGTVSRAFF. The CDR3 bases are TGTGCCAGCAGCTTAGGCGGGACAGTCTCTAGGGCTTTCTTT.

The rearrangement uses TRBV6-1 and TRBJ2-7, with D perhaps TRBD2 (5 bases). CDR1 and CDR2 from the germline V gene are MNHNS and SASEGT. This CDR3 is 14 amino acids long. Trimming took off 3 bases at V and 2 bases at J, with 11 bases between the two ends. CDR3: CASSDGGRTYEQYF. The CDR3 DNA follows: TGTGCCAGCAGTGACGGAGGCAGAACCTACGAGCAGTACTTC.

V is TRBV10-3 and J is TRBJ2-1; 9 positions match TRBD1. V was pared by 4 bases and J by 4 bases, with 5 bases of the junction left unmatched. This CDR3 comprises 15 residues. Germline lookup yields CDR1 ENHRY and CDR2 SYGVKD. The CDR3 sequence is CAISGGDREYNEQFF. The CDR3 DNA follows: TGTGCCATCAGTGGCGGGGACAGGGAATACAATGAGCAGTTCTTC.